This TCR beta chain was captured by sequencing in a study of blood T cells in healthy people across ages. Whole-study results and caveats: Older individuals had lower TCR beta diversity per million T cells (the decline was roughly linear).

J gave up 6 bases and V 0 bases, and 8 bases lay outside the gene matches. The CDR3 covers 16 residues. Per the germline V gene, CDR1 is GTSNPN and CDR2 is SVGIG (reference sequence). Details on this clonotype: Its antigen is as yet unknown.

Isolation per sample recovered at least 7 million PBMCs. A second PCR of roughly 7 to 11 cycles used a sample-barcoded 5' primer and a J-beta primer mix. MiXCR was run by TCRdb on the 5' RACE reads, yielding one entry per CDR3 protein. The sample lists 700,000 or so distinct CDR3 sequences, approximately 40% occurring once. Source material: blood. The receptor was derived from a man older than 75 in good health. The chain joins TRBV30 to TRBJ1-2; 12 bases are shared with TRBD1. DNA for the CDR3: TGTGCCTGGAGTGTACCGGGACAGGGGGCGACTAATGGCTACACCTTC. It specifies CAWSVPGQGATNGYTF.